These 9 T cell receptor beta chains were sequenced from one sample in a study of PD-L1 blockade in urothelial cancer. Using immunoSEQ multiplex PCR, the repertoire was profiled, and TCRdb retains in-frame clones only, with some absent. This table holds nearly 45,000 clones, around 80% found once. Sample time point: peripheral blood 6 weeks after treatment start. Sequenced here: PBMCs, sampled around atezolizumab (anti-PD-L1) treatment. All receptors come from a man aged 55 to 70 with urothelial cancer.

This sequence joins TRBV30 and TRBJ2-3; 7 bases align to TRBD2. Germline-derived CDR1 and CDR2 are GTSNPN and SVGIG (reference sequence). The CDR3 runs to 16 residues. J was trimmed by 1 base and V by 4 bases; bases with no gene match: 11. For the CDR3, the DNA is TGTGCCTGGATCCCATGGGAGCGGGACGGCACAGATACGCAGTATTTT. As protein: CAWIPWERDGTDTQYF.

The V gene is TRBV23-1, the J gene TRBJ2-7; D not resolved. TRBV23-1 is an ORF, with its function uncertain. The length of the CDR3 is 15 residues. V was clipped by 7 bases and J by 2 bases, with 18 bases between them. CDR3: CASILSRTSTYEQYF. The DNA of the CDR3 is TGCGCCAGCATCCTTTCCAGAACCTCAACCTACGAGCAGTACTTC.

V gene TRBV7-2 combines with J gene TRBJ2-7; 10 bases are a match to TRBD1. Germline V gives CDR1 SGHTA, CDR2 FQGNSA. The CDR3 is 15 amino acids. V trimming: 0 bases; J trimming: 5 bases; junction bases outside the gene matches: 4. CDR3 DNA sequence: TGTGCCAGCAGCTTAGCGGGACAGGGGTTCGACGAGCAGTACTTC. It yields the protein CASSLAGQGFDEQYF.

This clone was counted only a few times. This chain links TRBV6-5 with TRBJ1-2; no clear D gene. The V end lost 2 bases, the J end lost 4 bases, and 11 bases lay between the germline ends. The CDR3 is 14 amino acids. From germline, CDR1 is MNHEY and CDR2 SVGAGI. CDR3 nucleotides: TGTGCCAGCAGTTACGATCAGCGGGCCTATGGCTACACCTTC. Amino acid sequence: CASSYDQRAYGYTF.

The table lists this clone with a few counts. The chain joins TRBV4-3 to TRBJ2-2; 8 nucleotides line up with TRBD1. The CDR3 runs to 15 residues. V lost 6 bases and J lost 6; bases outside the gene matches: 9. CDR1 and CDR2 (germline): LGHNA, YSLEER. The chain's CDR3 is CASSPGTGHPGELFF. CDR3 in DNA: TGCGCCAGCAGTCCCGGGACAGGTCACCCCGGGGAGCTGTTTTTT.

V usage is TRBV2 and J usage is TRBJ2-5, with TRBD2 matching over 8 bases. The V gene's germline CDR1 is SNHLY and CDR2 FYNNEI. J lost 5 bases, V lost 6 bases, and 11 bases had no gene match. The CDR3 length is 15 residues. DNA for the CDR3: TGTGCCAGCAGCTGGGGGAGCGGGAGTTCGGAGACCCAGTACTTC. This translates into CASSWGSGSSETQYF.

This clone was recorded once. The chain links TRBV30 to TRBJ2-7, with D hard to call. The length of the CDR3 is 12 residues. The V end was cut by 3 bases, the J end by 0 bases, with 6 bases between. The germline V gene encodes CDR1 GTSNPN and CDR2 SVGIG (reference sequence). The DNA for the CDR3 is TGTGCCTGGAGCGTTAACTCCTACGAGCAGTACTTC. Encoded protein: CAWSVNSYEQYF.

This sequence joins TRBV5-1 and TRBJ2-5, with TRBD1 matching 9 bases. Germline CDR1 is SGHRS and CDR2 is YFSETQ. The junction had 9 bases not matched to a gene; V was cut back by 7 bases and J by 2 bases. The CDR3 consists of 15 residues. CDR3 residues: CASGIGQGIQETQYF. The CDR3 DNA is TGCGCCAGCGGAATTGGACAGGGGATACAAGAGACCCAGTACTTC. Variable domain in full (rest from reference TRBV5-1 and TRBJ2-5): KAGVTQTPRYLIKTRGQQVTLSCSPISGHRSVSWYQQTPGQGLQFLFEYFSETQRNKGNFPGRFSGRQFSNSRSEMNVSTLELGDSALYLCASGIGQGIQETQYFGPGTRLLVL.

The chain combines TRBV5-1 with TRBJ2-7, with TRBD1 identical over 7 bases. The CDR3 has 14 amino acids. Germline V gene lookup returns CDR1 SGHRS and CDR2 YFSETQ. Trimming took 4 bases from V and 4 from J; bases not matched to a gene: 8. The CDR3, as DNA: TGCGCCAGCAGCATCCGGGACAGCGATTACGAGCAGTACTTC. Translated: CASSIRDSDYEQYF.